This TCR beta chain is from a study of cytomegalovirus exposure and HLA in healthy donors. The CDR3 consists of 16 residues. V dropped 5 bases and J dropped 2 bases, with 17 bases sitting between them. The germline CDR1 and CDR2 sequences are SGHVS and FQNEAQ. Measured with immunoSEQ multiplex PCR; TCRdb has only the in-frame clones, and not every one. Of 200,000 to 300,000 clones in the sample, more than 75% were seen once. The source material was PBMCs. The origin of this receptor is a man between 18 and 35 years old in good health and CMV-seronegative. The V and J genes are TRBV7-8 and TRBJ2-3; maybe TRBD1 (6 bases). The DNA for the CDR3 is TGTGCCAGCAGCCAAATGACAGGTTCGAACACAGATACGCAGTATTTT. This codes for CASSQMTGSNTDTQYF.